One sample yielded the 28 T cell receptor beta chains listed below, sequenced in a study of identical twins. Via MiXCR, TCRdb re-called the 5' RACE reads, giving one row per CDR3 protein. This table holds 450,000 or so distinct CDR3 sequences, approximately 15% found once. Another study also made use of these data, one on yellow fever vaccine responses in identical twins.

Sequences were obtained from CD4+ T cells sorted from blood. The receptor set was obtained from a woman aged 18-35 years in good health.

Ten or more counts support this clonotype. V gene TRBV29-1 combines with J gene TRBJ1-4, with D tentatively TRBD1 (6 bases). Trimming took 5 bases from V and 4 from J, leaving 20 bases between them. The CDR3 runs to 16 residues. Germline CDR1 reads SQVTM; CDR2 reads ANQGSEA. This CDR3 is CSVQGYREGHNEKLFF. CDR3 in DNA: TGCAGCGTTCAGGGGTACAGGGAGGGCCATAATGAAAAACTGTTTTTT.

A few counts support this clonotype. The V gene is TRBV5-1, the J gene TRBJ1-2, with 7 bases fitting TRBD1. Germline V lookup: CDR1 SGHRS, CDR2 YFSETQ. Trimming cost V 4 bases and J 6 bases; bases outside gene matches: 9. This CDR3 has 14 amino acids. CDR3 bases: TGCGCCAGCAGCGGCGCACAGGGGATCGATGGCTACACCTTC. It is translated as CASSGAQGIDGYTF.

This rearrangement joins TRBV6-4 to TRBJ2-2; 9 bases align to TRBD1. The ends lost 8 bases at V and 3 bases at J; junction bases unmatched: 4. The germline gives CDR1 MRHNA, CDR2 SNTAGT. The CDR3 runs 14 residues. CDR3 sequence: CASRDRVHTGELFF. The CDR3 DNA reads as TGTGCCAGCCGGGACAGGGTGCACACCGGGGAGCTGTTTTTT.

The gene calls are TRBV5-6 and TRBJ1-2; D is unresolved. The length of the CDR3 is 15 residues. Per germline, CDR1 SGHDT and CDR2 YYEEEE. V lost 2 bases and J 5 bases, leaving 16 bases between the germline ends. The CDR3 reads CASSLSDLRLYGYTF. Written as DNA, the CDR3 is TGTGCCAGCAGCTTATCGGACCTACGTCTTTATGGCTACACCTTC.

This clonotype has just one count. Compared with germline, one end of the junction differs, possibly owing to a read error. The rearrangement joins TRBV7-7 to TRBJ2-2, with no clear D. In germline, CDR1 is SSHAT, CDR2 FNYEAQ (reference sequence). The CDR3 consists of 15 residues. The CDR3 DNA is TGTGCTAGCAGCCTTAATGAACCGAACACCGGGGAGCTGTTTTTT. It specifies CASSLNEPNTGELFF.

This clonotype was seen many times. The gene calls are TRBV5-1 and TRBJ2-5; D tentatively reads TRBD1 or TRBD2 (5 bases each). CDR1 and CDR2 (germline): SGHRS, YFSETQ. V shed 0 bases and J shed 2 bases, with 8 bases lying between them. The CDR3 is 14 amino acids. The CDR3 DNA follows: TGCGCCAGCAGCTTGGGGGACCCACAAGAGACCCAGTACTTC. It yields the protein CASSLGDPQETQYF.

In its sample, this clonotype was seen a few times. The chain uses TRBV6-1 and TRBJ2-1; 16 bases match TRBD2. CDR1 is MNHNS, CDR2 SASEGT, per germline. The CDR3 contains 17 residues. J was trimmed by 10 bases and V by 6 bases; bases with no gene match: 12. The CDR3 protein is CASSRLPPGLAGGEQFF. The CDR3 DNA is TGTGCCAGCAGCCGTCTCCCCCCGGGACTAGCGGGAGGGGAGCAGTTCTTC.

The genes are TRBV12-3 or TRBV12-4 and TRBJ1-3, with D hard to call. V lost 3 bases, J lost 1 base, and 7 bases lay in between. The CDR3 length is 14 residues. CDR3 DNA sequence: TGTGCCAGCAGTTTGAAAGGGTCTGGAAACACCATATATTTT. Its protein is CASSLKGSGNTIYF.

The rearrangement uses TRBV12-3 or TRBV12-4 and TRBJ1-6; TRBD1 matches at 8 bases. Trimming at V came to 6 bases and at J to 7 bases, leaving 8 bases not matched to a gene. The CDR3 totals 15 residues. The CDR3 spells CASRSTGAENSPLHF. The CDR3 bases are TGTGCCAGCAGGTCGACAGGGGCAGAGAATTCACCCCTCCACTTT.

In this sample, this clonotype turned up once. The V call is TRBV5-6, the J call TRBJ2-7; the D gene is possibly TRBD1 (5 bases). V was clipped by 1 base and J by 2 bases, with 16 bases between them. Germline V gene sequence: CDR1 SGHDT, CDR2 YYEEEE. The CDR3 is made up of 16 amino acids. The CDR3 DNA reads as TGTGCCAGCAGCTTGAGAGCTGGGGCAGGCCCCTACGAGCAGTACTTC. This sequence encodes CASSLRAGAGPYEQYF.

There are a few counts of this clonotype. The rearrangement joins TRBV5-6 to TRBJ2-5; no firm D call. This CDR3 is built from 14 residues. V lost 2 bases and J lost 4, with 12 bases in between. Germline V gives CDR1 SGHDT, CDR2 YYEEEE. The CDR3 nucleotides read TGTGCCAGCAGCTTTGCGGACCGGCGAGAGACCCAGTACTTC. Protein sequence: CASSFADRRETQYF.

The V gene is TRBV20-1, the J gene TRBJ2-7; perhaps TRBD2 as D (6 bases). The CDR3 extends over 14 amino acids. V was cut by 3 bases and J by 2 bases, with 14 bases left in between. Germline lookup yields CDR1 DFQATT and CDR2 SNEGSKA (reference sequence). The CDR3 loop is CSASLSGLAYEQYF. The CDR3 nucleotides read TGCAGTGCTAGCCTTAGCGGTCTGGCCTACGAGCAGTACTTC.

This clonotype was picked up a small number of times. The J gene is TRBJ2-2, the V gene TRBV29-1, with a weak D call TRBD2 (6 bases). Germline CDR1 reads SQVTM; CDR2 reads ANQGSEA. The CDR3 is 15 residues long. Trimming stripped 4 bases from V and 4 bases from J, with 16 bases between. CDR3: CSVAGTPSGTGELFF. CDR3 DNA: TGCAGCGTTGCGGGGACTCCCTCGGGCACCGGGGAGCTGTTTTTT.

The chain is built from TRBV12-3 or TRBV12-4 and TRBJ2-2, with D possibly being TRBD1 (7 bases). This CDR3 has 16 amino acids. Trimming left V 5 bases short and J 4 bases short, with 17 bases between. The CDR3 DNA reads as TGTGCCAGCAGTACAATGGAGGGGGCTGCCACCGGGGAGCTGTTTTTT. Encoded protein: CASSTMEGAATGELFF.

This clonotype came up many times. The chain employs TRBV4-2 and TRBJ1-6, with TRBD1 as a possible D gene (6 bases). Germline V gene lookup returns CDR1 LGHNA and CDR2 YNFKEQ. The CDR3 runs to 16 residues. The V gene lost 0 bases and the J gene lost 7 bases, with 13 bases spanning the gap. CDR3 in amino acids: CASSQDFNRENSPLHF. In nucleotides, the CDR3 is TGTGCCAGCAGCCAAGATTTTAACAGGGAGAATTCACCCCTCCACTTT.

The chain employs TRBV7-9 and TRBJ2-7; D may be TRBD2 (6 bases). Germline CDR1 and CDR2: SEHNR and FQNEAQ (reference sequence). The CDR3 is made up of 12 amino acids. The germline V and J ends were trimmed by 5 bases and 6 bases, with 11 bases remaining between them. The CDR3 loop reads CASSIRESEQYF. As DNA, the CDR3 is TGTGCCAGCAGCATCCGGGAGTCCGAGCAGTACTTC.

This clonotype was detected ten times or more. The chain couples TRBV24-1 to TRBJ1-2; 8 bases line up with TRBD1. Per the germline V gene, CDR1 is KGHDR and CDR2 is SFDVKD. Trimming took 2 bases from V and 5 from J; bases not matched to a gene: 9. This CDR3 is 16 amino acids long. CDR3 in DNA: TGTGCCACCAGTGATTCCCGGGACAGGCAGAGGTATGGCTACACCTTC. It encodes CATSDSRDRQRYGYTF.

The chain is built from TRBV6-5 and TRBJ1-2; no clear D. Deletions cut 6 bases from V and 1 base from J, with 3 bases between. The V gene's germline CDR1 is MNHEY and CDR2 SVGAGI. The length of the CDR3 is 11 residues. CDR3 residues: CASRDNYGYTF. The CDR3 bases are TGTGCCAGCAGAGATAACTATGGCTACACCTTC.

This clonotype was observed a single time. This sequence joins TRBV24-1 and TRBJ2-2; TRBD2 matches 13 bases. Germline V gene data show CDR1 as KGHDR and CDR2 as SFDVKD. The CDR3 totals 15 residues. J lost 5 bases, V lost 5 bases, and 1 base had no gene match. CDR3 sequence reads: CATSGTSGGTGELFF. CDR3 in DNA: TGTGCCACCAGTGGGACTAGCGGGGGAACCGGGGAGCTGTTTTTT.

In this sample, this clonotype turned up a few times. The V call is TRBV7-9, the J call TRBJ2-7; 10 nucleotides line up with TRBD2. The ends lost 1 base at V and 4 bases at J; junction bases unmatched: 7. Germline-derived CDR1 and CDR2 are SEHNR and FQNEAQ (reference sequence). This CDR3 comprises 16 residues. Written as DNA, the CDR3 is TGTGCCAGCAGCTTAGTGGAGCGTAGCGGGAGGTACGAGCAGTACTTC. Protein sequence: CASSLVERSGRYEQYF.

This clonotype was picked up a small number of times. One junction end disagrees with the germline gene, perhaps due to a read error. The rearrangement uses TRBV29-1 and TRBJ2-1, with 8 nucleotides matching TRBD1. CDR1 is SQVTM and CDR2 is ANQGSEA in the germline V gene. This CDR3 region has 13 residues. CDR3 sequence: CSVEGQGAGEQFF. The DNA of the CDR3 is TGCAGCGTGGAAGGGCAGGGGGCTGGTGAGCAGTTCTTC.

CDR3 nucleotides: TGTGCCAGCAGCTTGACAGGAAACGCGAACACCGGGGAGCTGTTTTTT. Translation gives CASSLTGNANTGELFF. The chain combines TRBV5-5 with TRBJ2-2, with D possibly TRBD1 on 5 matching bases. CDR3 length equals 16 residues. Trimming removed 1 base from V and 0 bases from J, with 10 bases in between. From germline, CDR1 is SGHKS and CDR2 YYEKEE (reference sequence).

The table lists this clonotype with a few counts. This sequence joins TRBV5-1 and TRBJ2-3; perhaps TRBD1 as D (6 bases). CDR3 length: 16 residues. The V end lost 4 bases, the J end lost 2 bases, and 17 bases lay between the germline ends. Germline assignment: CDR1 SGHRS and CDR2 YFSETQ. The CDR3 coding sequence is TGCGCCAGCAGCCCTGGGACAAGGACGATCACAGATACGCAGTATTTT. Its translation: CASSPGTRTITDTQYF.

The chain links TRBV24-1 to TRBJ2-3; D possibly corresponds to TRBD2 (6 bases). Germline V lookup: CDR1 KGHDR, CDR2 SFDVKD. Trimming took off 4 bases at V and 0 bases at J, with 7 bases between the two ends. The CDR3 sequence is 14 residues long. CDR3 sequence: CATSERGSTDTQYF. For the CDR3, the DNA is TGTGCCACCAGTGAGCGGGGCAGCACAGATACGCAGTATTTT.

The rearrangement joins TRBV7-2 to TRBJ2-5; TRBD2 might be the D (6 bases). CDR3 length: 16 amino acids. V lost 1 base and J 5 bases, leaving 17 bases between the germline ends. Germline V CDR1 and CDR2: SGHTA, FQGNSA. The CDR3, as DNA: TGTGCCAGCAGCTTAGGGCTAGCGTCAACCCGGGAGACCCAGTACTTC. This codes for CASSLGLASTRETQYF.

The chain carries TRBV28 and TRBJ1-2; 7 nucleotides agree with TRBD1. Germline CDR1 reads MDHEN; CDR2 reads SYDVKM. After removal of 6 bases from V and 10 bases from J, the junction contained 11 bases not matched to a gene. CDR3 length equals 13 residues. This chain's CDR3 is CASRLGQTRDYTF. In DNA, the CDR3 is TGTGCCAGCAGGCTGGGACAGACCCGGGACTACACCTTC.

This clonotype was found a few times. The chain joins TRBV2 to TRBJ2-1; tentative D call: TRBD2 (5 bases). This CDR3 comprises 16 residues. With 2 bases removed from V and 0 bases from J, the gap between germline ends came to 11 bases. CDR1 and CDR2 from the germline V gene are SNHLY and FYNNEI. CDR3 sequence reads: CASSENGVSSYNEQFF. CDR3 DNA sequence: TGTGCCAGCAGTGAAAACGGGGTTAGCTCCTACAATGAGCAGTTCTTC.

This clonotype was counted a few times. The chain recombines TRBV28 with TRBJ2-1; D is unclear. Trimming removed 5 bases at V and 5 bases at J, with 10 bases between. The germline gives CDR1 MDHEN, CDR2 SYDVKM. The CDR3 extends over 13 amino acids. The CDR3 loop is CASSGIINNEQFF. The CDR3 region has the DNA TGTGCCAGCAGTGGGATAATTAACAATGAGCAGTTCTTC.